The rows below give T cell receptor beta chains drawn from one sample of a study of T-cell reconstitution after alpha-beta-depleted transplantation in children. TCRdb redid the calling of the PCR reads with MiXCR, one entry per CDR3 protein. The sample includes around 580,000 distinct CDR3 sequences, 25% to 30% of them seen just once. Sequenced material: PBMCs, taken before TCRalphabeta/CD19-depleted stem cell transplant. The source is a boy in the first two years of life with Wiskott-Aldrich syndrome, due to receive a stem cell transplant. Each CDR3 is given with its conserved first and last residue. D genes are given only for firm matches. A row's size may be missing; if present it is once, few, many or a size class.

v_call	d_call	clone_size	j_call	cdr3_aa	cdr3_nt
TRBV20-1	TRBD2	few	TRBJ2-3	CSATLAGVTDTQYF	TGCAGTGCTACTCTAGCGGGAGTCACAGATACGCAGTATTTT
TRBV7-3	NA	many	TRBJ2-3	CASSPVGERVDTQYF	TGTGCCAGCAGCCCAGTTGGGGAGAGAGTGGATACGCAGTATTTT
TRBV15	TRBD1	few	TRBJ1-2	CATSRGGDRAYGYTF	TGTGCCACCAGCAGAGGGGGGGACAGGGCCTATGGCTACACCTTC
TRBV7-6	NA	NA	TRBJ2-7	CASRSGQSYEQYF	TGTGCCAGCAGGTCTGGACAGTCCTACGAGCAGTACTTC
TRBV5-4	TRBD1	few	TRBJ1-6	CASSLSGTRQGRQNSPLHF	TGTGCCAGCAGCTTGAGTGGGACACGACAGGGCAGACAGAATTCACCCCTCCACTTT
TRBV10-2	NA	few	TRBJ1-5	CASRGPGSTQPQHF	TGCGCCAGCAGGGGACCTGGCTCTACTCAGCCCCAGCATTTT
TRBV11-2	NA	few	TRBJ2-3	CASSLDIMRADTQYF	TGTGCCAGCAGCTTGGACATAATGCGCGCAGATACGCAGTATTTT
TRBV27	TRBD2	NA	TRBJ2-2	CASHFSGRSTGELFF	TGTGCCAGCCACTTTAGCGGGAGAAGCACCGGGGAGCTGTTTTTT
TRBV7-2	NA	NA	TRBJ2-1	CASSSGEGLFLEQFF	TGTGCCAGCAGCTCAGGGGAGGGGCTCTTCCTTGAGCAGTTCTTC
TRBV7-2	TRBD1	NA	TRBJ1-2	CASSLVGDRAAYTF	TGTGCCAGCAGCTTAGTGGGGGACAGGGCGGCCTACACCTTC
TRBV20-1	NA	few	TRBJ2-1	CSATPGRKRYNEQFF	TGCAGTGCTACTCCAGGGAGGAAACGCTACAATGAGCAGTTCTTC
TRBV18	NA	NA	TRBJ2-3	CASSHRVPTDTQYF	TGTGCCAGCTCACACAGGGTTCCCACAGATACGCAGTATTTT
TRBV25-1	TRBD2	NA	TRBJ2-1	CASSEYSNLAGTYNEQFF	TGTGCCAGCAGTGAATATTCTAATTTAGCGGGAACCTACAATGAGCAGTTCTTC
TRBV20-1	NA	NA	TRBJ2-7	CSARDPHEQYF	TGCAGTGCTAGAGATCCCCACGAGCAGTACTTC
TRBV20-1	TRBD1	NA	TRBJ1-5	CSARFNPGQGLDSNQPQHF	TGCAGTGCTAGGTTTAACCCGGGACAGGGCTTAGATAGCAATCAGCCCCAGCATTTT
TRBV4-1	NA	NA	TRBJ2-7	CASSSGRGPPYEQYF	TGCGCCAGCAGCTCAGGACGGGGGCCTCCATACGAGCAGTACTTC
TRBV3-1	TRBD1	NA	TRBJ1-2	CASSQDWDSPIYGYTF	TGTGCCAGCAGCCAAGACTGGGACAGCCCTATCTATGGCTACACCTTC
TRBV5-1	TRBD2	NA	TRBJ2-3	CASQREAAADTQYF	TGCGCCAGCCAGCGGGAGGCAGCTGCAGATACGCAGTATTTT
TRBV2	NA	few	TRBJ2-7	CASTRSPGASYEQYF	TGTGCCAGCACACGATCACCAGGCGCCTCCTACGAGCAGTACTTC
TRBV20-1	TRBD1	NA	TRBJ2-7	CSAPSRQGSHEQYF	TGCAGTGCCCCGAGCCGACAGGGATCCCACGAGCAGTACTTC
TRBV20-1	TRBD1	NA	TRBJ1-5	CSASTGVGNQPQHF	TGCAGTGCTAGTACAGGGGTTGGGAATCAGCCCCAGCATTTT
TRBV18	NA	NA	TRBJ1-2	CASSPPSRDYGYTF	TGTGCCAGCTCACCACCGTCCAGGGACTATGGCTACACCTTC
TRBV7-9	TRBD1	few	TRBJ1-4	CASSPGQGDNEKLFF	TGTGCCAGCAGCCCAGGACAGGGAGATAATGAAAAACTGTTTTTT
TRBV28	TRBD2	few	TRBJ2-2	CASSLLAGAGELFF	TGTGCCAGCAGTCTGCTAGCGGGAGCCGGGGAGCTGTTTTTT
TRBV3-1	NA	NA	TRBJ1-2	CASCRASGGSYGYTF	TGTGCCAGCTGCCGAGCCTCCGGGGGCTCCTATGGCTACACCTTC
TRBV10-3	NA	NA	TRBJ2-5	CAISEGAVKFQETQYF	TGTGCCATCAGTGAGGGGGCGGTGAAGTTTCAAGAGACCCAGTACTTC
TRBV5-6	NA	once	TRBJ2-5	CASSTRTRLKGETQYF	TGTGCCAGCAGCACTAGGACCAGATTAAAGGGAGAGACCCAGTACTTC
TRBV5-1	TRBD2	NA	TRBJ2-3	CASSPEVGGPDTQYF	TGCGCCAGCAGCCCGGAGGTGGGAGGGCCAGATACGCAGTATTTT
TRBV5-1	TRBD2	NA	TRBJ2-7	CASSLVSSGLSYEQYF	TGCGCCAGCAGCTTGGTTTCTAGCGGCCTTTCCTACGAGCAGTACTTC
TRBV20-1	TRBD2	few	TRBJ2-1	CSARPPPSGLSSYNEQFF	TGCAGTGCTAGACCCCCACCTAGCGGGTTGAGCTCCTACAATGAGCAGTTCTTC
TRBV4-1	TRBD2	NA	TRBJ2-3	CASSQEVVAGGTDTQYF	TGCGCCAGCAGCCAAGAAGTCGTAGCGGGAGGAACAGATACGCAGTATTTT
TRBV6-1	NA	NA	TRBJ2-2	CASSARGAITGELFF	TGTGCCAGCAGTGCACGGGGCGCAATCACCGGGGAGCTGTTTTTT
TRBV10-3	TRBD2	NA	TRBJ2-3	CAISESIAGSTDTQYF	TGTGCCATCAGTGAGTCAATAGCGGGCAGCACAGATACGCAGTATTTT
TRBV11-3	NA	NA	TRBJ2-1	CASSLGPDEQFF	TGTGCCAGCAGCTTAGGCCCGGATGAGCAGTTCTTC
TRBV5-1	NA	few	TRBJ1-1	CASSLIGQAASMNTEAFF	TGCGCCAGCAGCTTGATCGGGCAGGCCGCTTCCATGAACACTGAAGCTTTCTTT
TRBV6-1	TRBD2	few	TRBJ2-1	CASSETLAGGQRNEQFF	TGTGCCAGCAGTGAAACTCTAGCGGGAGGGCAGCGGAATGAGCAGTTCTTC
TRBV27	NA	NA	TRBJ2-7	CASSLYRGSSYEQYF	TGTGCCAGCAGTTTATACCGGGGGAGCTCCTACGAGCAGTACTTC
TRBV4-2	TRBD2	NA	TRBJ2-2	CASSQETASGVTGELFF	TGTGCCAGCAGCCAAGAAACGGCCAGCGGGGTGACCGGGGAGCTGTTTTTT
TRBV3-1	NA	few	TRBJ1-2	CASSQAAFYGYTF	TGTGCCAGCAGCCAAGCGGCTTTCTATGGCTACACCTTC
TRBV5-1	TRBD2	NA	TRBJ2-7	CASSLGLTSGILVYEQYF	TGCGCCAGCAGCTTGGGGCTGACTAGCGGGATATTGGTATACGAGCAGTACTTC
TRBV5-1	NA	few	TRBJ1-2	CASSPNAGANYGYTF	TGCGCCAGCAGCCCAAACGCGGGAGCTAACTATGGCTACACCTTC
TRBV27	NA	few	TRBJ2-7	CASWYGGLKGEQYF	TGTGCCAGTTGGTACGGGGGGCTGAAAGGGGAGCAGTACTTC
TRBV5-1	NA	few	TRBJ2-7	CASSLGTDAPYEQYF	TGCGCCAGCAGCTTGGGGACGGATGCTCCCTACGAGCAGTACTTC
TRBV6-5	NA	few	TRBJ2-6	CASSYFSGTGANVLTF	TGTGCCAGCAGTTACTTCTCCGGGACTGGGGCCAACGTCCTGACTTTC